The rows below give T cell receptor beta chains drawn from one sample of a study of T cell responses to AZD1222 COVID-19 vaccine. TCRdb keeps only in-frame clones here, not all; method: immunoSEQ multiplex PCR. The sample includes some 130,000 clones, 85% of them seen just once. The material sequenced was peripheral blood, taken 28 days after the second dose of the MenACWY control vaccine. The receptors originated from an adult who received the MenACWY meningococcal vaccine as a control. Both conserved end residues are part of each CDR3. D genes are given only for firm matches. For some rows the clone size is stated as once, few or many, or as a class when expanded; others skip it.

TRBD2 | TRBJ2-5 | TRBV5-1 | . | CASSFSGGRGETQYF | TGCGCCAGCAGCTTTAGCGGGGGCCGGGGGGAGACCCAGTACTTC
TRBD2 | TRBJ2-1 | TRBV28 | once | CASSFRLAGGREQFF | TGTGCCAGCAGTTTTAGACTAGCGGGGGGGCGTGAGCAGTTCTTC
. | TRBJ2-4 | TRBV7-3 | . | CASSLGGAGAKNIQYF | TGTGCCAGCAGCTTGGGGGGCGCGGGAGCCAAAAACATTCAGTACTTC
TRBD1 | TRBJ1-1 | TRBV4-3 | . | CASSHGQGALGTEAFF | TGCGCCAGCAGCCACGGACAGGGGGCATTAGGGACTGAAGCTTTCTTT
. | TRBJ1-5 | TRBV6-2/TRBV6-3 | . | CASSYSRARGDYQPQHF | TGTGCCAGCAGTTACTCTAGGGCAAGAGGGGACTATCAGCCCCAGCATTTT
. | TRBJ2-1 | TRBV24-1 | . | CATSDLDEQFF | TGTGCCACCAGTGATTTGGACGAGCAGTTCTTC
. | TRBJ2-7 | TRBV11-3 | . | CASSLGGIYEQYF | TGTGCCAGCAGCTTAGGGGGTATCTACGAGCAGTACTTC
. | TRBJ1-2 | TRBV6-5 | . | CASTPNSNYGYTF | TGTGCCAGCACCCCCAATTCTAACTATGGCTACACCTTC
. | TRBJ2-5 | TRBV5-6 | . | CASSLTGARETQYF | TGTGCCAGCAGCCTGACGGGGGCGCGAGAGACCCAGTACTTC
. | TRBJ2-7 | TRBV7-2 | few | CASSSLHGYEQYF | TGTGCCAGCAGCTCCCTCCACGGGTACGAGCAGTACTTC
. | TRBJ1-2 | TRBV19 | . | CASGGGNYGYTF | TGTGCCAGCGGGGGGGGAAACTATGGCTACACCTTC
. | TRBJ1-2 | TRBV2 | . | CASGKEYEGYTF | TGTGCCAGCGGGAAGGAGTATGAAGGCTACACCTTC
TRBD1 | TRBJ1-1 | TRBV24-1 | . | CATSGAGGNTEAFF | TGTGCCACCAGTGGGGCAGGGGGGAACACTGAAGCTTTCTTT
. | TRBJ2-1 | TRBV5-1 | . | CASSQAVNNEQFF | TGCGCCAGCAGTCAAGCGGTTAACAATGAGCAGTTCTTC
. | TRBJ2-1 | TRBV4-1 | . | CASSQDEAGYNEQFF | TGCGCCAGCAGCCAAGATGAGGCAGGGTACAATGAGCAGTTCTTC
. | TRBJ2-7 | TRBV7-2 | . | CASSFFAGPYEQYF | TGTGCCAGCAGCTTTTTTGCGGGCCCCTACGAGCAGTACTTC
. | TRBJ2-1 | TRBV27 | . | CASSFPNYNEQFF | TGTGCCAGCAGTTTTCCAAACTACAATGAGCAGTTCTTC
. | TRBJ2-1 | TRBV6-4 | . | CASSVGGGPYEQFF | TGTGCCAGCAGTGTTGGAGGAGGGCCTTATGAGCAGTTCTTC
TRBD2 | TRBJ2-5 | TRBV7-9 | . | CASSPGLAGGLQETQYF | TGTGCCAGCAGCCCCGGACTAGCGGGGGGTCTTCAAGAGACCCAGTACTTC
TRBD2 | TRBJ2-2 | TRBV28 | . | CASSPLLAGGNTGELFF | TGTGCCAGCAGCCCGCTACTAGCGGGGGGGAACACCGGGGAGCTGTTTTTT
. | TRBJ2-3 | TRBV28 | . | CASSSTTDTQYF | TGTGCCAGCAGTTCAACCACAGATACGCAGTATTTT
. | TRBJ2-7 | TRBV5-1 | . | CASSLVSGGTYEQYF | TGCGCCAGCAGCTTGGTATCCGGGGGCACCTACGAGCAGTACTTC
. | TRBJ1-2 | TRBV3-1/TRBV3-2 | once | CASSQGEPYGYTF | TGTGCCTCTTCCCAAGGGGAACCCTATGGCTACACCTTC
TRBD2 | TRBJ2-2 | TRBV5-1 | . | CASSLGLADTGELFF | TGCGCCAGCAGCTTGGGACTAGCAGACACCGGGGAGCTGTTTTTT
. | TRBJ2-1 | TRBV4-1 | . | CASSQGDSLLHNEQFF | TGCGCCAGCAGCCAAGGCGACTCACTCCTACACAATGAGCAGTTCTTC